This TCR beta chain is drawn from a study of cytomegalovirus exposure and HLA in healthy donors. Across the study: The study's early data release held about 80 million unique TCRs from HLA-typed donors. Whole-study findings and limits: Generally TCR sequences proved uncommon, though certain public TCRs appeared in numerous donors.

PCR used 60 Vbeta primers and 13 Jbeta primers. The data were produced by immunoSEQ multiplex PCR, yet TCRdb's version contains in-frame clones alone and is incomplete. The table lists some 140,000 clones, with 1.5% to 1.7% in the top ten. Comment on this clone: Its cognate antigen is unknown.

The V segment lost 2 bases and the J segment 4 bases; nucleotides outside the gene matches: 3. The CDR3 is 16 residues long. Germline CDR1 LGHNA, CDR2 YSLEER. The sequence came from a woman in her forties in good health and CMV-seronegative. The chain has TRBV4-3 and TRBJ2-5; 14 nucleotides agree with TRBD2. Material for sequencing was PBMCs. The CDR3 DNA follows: TGCGCCAGCAGCCAAACCGGGACTAGCGGGGGAGAGACCCAGTACTTC. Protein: CASSQTGTSGGETQYF.